This passage covers 26 T cell receptor beta chains from one sample sequenced in a study of blood T cells in healthy people across ages. It was with a sample-barcoded 5' primer and a J-beta primer mix that a second PCR of roughly 6 to 12 cycles was run. MiXCR was run by TCRdb on the 5' RACE reads, yielding one entry per CDR3 protein. The table has approximately 1,700,000 distinct CDR3 sequences, 39% seen once. The sequenced sample consisted of blood. The origin of the receptors is a human donor in good health.

This clonotype was detected a few times. The rearrangement uses TRBV2 and TRBJ2-1; tentatively, D is TRBD1 or TRBD2 (5 bases each). The V gene lost 7 bases and the J gene lost 4 bases, with 11 bases spanning the gap. The CDR3 runs 13 residues. The germline V gene has CDR1 SNHLY and CDR2 FYNNEI. The CDR3 protein is CASTGTDYNEQFF. As DNA, the CDR3 is TGTGCCAGCACCGGGACGGATTACAATGAGCAGTTCTTC. Combining the CDR3 with reference TRBV2 and TRBJ2-1 gives the whole variable domain EPEVTQTPSHQVTQMGQEVILRCVPISNHLYFYWYRQILGQKVEFLVSFYNNEISEKSEIFDDQFSVERPDGSNFTLKIRSTKLEDSAMYFCASTGTDYNEQFFGPGTRLTVL.

The J gene is TRBJ1-5, the V gene TRBV7-2; no firm D call. The germline V gene has CDR1 SGHTA and CDR2 FQGNSA. The CDR3 length is 13 residues. Trimming left V 6 bases short and J 4 bases short, with 10 bases between. In DNA form, the CDR3 reads TGTGCCAGCAGAAGATACCCAAATCAGCCCCAGCATTTT. Translating gives CASRRYPNQPQHF.

The chain couples TRBV7-6 to TRBJ1-1, with D possibly matching TRBD1 (5 bases). Between the trimmed V and J ends, which lost 1 base and 1 base, there was a span of 13 bases. CDR1 is SGHVS, CDR2 FNYEAQ, per germline. This CDR3 is 16 amino acids long. Here the CDR3 reads CASSLVSRGENTEAFF. CDR3 DNA: TGTGCCAGCAGCTTAGTATCGCGGGGGGAGAACACTGAAGCTTTCTTT.

The table lists this clonotype with a few counts. The rearrangement joins TRBV6-5 to TRBJ1-2; unclear D gene. Trimming removed 5 bases at V and 5 bases at J, with 12 bases between. The CDR3 has 13 residues. The germline V gene has CDR1 MNHEY and CDR2 SVGAGI. DNA for the CDR3: TGTGCCAGCAGTGCCTTGAAGGCGTATGGCTACACCTTC. Translated: CASSALKAYGYTF.

This clonotype was counted only a few times. This chain connects TRBV30 to TRBJ2-1; 9 bases line up with TRBD1. CDR1 and CDR2 from the germline V gene are GTSNPN and SVGIG (reference sequence). The CDR3 runs 13 residues. The V and J ends lost 5 bases and 4 bases, in that order; junction bases with no gene match: 3. CDR3 in DNA: TGTGCCTGGGGGACAGGGTATTACAATGAGCAGTTCTTC. The encoded protein is CAWGTGYYNEQFF.

The gene calls are TRBV7-9 and TRBJ2-3; either TRBD1 or TRBD2 may fit D (5 bases each). The germline V and J ends were trimmed by 10 bases and 3 bases, with 26 bases remaining between them. Per the germline V gene, CDR1 is SEHNR and CDR2 is FQNEAQ (reference sequence). CDR3 length: 17 amino acids. The CDR3: CATSPSSEGIGTDTQYF. CDR3 in DNA: TGTGCCACCTCCCCCAGTAGTGAGGGGATAGGGACAGATACGCAGTATTTT.

This rearrangement joins TRBV12-3 or TRBV12-4 to TRBJ1-5, with TRBD1 matching over 7 bases. J was trimmed by 0 bases and V by 1 base; bases with no gene match: 3. This CDR3 region has 16 residues. CDR3 residues: CASSLGGGYSNQPQHF. In DNA form, the CDR3 reads TGTGCCAGCAGTTTAGGAGGGGGCTATAGCAATCAGCCCCAGCATTTT.

About this clonotype: The junction shows a germline mismatch at one end, possibly a read error. The gene calls are TRBV7-9 and TRBJ1-1, with D maybe TRBD1 (6 bases). The germline gives CDR1 SEHNR, CDR2 FQNEAQ (reference sequence). CDR3 length equals 14 residues. The CDR3 nucleotides are TGTGCCAGCAGCTTAGATGGGACACCTATTGAACCTTTCTTT. Protein sequence: CASSLDGTPIEPFF.

A few counts support this clonotype. This sequence joins TRBV6-6 and TRBJ2-1, with D possibly TRBD2 on 5 matching bases. Germline V gene lookup returns CDR1 MNHNY and CDR2 SVGAGI (reference sequence). V was cut by 7 bases and J by 5 bases, with 15 bases left in between. CDR3 length: 14 residues. CDR3: CASKDGLEDNEQFF. The CDR3 bases are TGTGCCAGCAAAGATGGGCTGGAGGACAATGAGCAGTTCTTC.

This clonotype appeared a few times. The CDR3 DNA follows: TGTGCCACCAGTGATCACCCCGGGGGCTACACCTTC. Amino acids: CATSDHPGGYTF. The chain employs TRBV24-1 and TRBJ1-2; no clear D gene. CDR3 length equals 12 residues. Between the trimmed V and J ends, which lost 3 bases and 8 bases, there was a span of 9 bases. The germline V gene has CDR1 KGHDR and CDR2 SFDVKD.

V and J are TRBV7-2 and TRBJ2-6, with 10 bases identical to TRBD1. Trimming at V came to 3 bases and at J to 0 bases, leaving 5 bases not matched to a gene. The CDR3 is 18 residues long. Germline assignment: CDR1 SGHTA and CDR2 FQGNSA. The CDR3 spells CASSLTGGAFSGANVLTF. The CDR3, as DNA: TGTGCCAGCAGCTTGACAGGGGGCGCTTTCTCTGGGGCCAACGTCCTGACTTTC.

V gene TRBV3-1 combines with J gene TRBJ2-1; D is ambiguous. The V gene lost 0 bases and the J gene lost 0 bases, with 6 bases spanning the gap. This CDR3 is built from 15 residues. CDR1 and CDR2 (germline): LGHDT, YNNKEL (reference sequence). Written as DNA, the CDR3 is TGTGCCAGCAGCCAAGAGTTATTCTCCTACAATGAGCAGTTCTTC. It yields the protein CASSQELFSYNEQFF.

The chain has TRBV9 and TRBJ1-2, with 8 bases fitting TRBD1. Germline CDR1 reads SGDLS; CDR2 reads YYNGEE. This CDR3 has 16 amino acids. V was pared by 4 bases and J by 1 base, with 9 bases of the junction left unmatched. The CDR3 nucleotides are TGTGCCAGCAGCCCCCGGACAGGGAAGGATAACTATGGCTACACCTTC. It is translated as CASSPRTGKDNYGYTF.

A few counts support this clonotype. This chain connects TRBV20-1 to TRBJ2-7, with TRBD1 as a possible D gene (8 bases). The length of the CDR3 is 12 residues. Germline V gene lookup returns CDR1 DFQATT and CDR2 SNEGSKA (reference sequence). Trimming shortened V by 5 bases and J by 5 bases, and 13 bases separated the two germline ends. CDR3 DNA: TGCAGTGCTTTACAGGGGGGGGACGAGCAGTACTTC. Its protein is CSALQGGDEQYF.

The V and J genes are TRBV28 and TRBJ1-5; D may be TRBD1 (5 bases). V shed 3 bases and J shed 1 base, with 10 bases lying between them. The CDR3 is 15 amino acids. Germline lookup yields CDR1 MDHEN and CDR2 SYDVKM. The CDR3 DNA is TGTGCCAGCAGTTTCGCGGGGGTGAGCAATCAGCCCCAGCATTTT. Residues: CASSFAGVSNQPQHF.

This clonotype turned up a few times. Compared with germline, one end of the junction differs, possibly owing to a read error. This chain connects TRBV6-2 or TRBV6-3 to TRBJ2-1; 12 positions agree with TRBD2. Germline loops: CDR1 MNHEY, CDR2 SVGEGT. The CDR3 runs to 15 residues. CDR3 nucleotide sequence: TGTACCAGCAGTTACTCGACTAGCGGGGGCAACGAGCAGTTCTTC. Translation gives CTSSYSTSGGNEQFF.

This clonotype has a handful of counts. The genes are TRBV4-3 and TRBJ1-2; D is ambiguous. Looked up from germline, CDR1 is LGHNA and CDR2 is YSLEER. Trimming shortened V by 0 bases and J by 0 bases, and 14 bases separated the two germline ends. CDR3 length: 17 residues. The CDR3 nucleotides read TGCGCCAGCAGCCAAGAAAAGGGCCGAACCCCTAACTATGGCTACACCTTC. Translation: CASSQEKGRTPNYGYTF.

This clonotype was seen a few times. The chain couples TRBV28 to TRBJ1-2; D possibly corresponds to TRBD1 (6 bases). The CDR3 length is 17 residues. Germline lookup yields CDR1 MDHEN and CDR2 SYDVKM. Trimming took 2 bases from V and 1 from J, leaving 17 bases between them. CDR3 DNA sequence: TGTGCCAGCAGTTTAAGTTTGGGGGGCACGATTAACTATGGCTACACCTTC. Its translation: CASSLSLGGTINYGYTF.

This clonotype was seen only a few times. The chain carries TRBV6-5 and TRBJ1-1, with D possibly being TRBD1 (6 bases). There are 14 residues in the CDR3. Germline V lookup: CDR1 MNHEY, CDR2 SVGAGI. V lost 3 bases and J 5 bases, leaving 13 bases between the germline ends. The CDR3 sequence: CASSYRGIATEAFF. The DNA for the CDR3 is TGTGCCAGCAGTTATAGGGGGATTGCGACTGAAGCTTTCTTT.

V gene TRBV7-9 combines with J gene TRBJ1-5, with D hard to call. V gave up 1 base and J gave up 9 bases, with 16 bases separating them. The V gene's germline CDR1 is SEHNR and CDR2 FQNEAQ (reference sequence). This CDR3 comprises 15 residues. The CDR3 sequence is CASSLGPGPPGPQHF. The CDR3 nucleotides read TGTGCCAGCAGCTTAGGGCCTGGGCCACCCGGGCCCCAGCATTTT.

In this sample, this clonotype turned up a few times. This chain joins TRBV30 and TRBJ1-2; TRBD1 might be the D (5 bases). In germline, CDR1 is GTSNPN, CDR2 SVGIG (reference sequence). V gave up 8 bases and J gave up 4 bases, with 23 bases separating them. The CDR3 length is 15 residues. CDR3 in DNA: TGTGCCCGGGGGTTGACGGGGCCGGGGGGCTATGGCTACACCTTC. The encoded protein is CARGLTGPGGYGYTF.

There are a few counts of this clonotype. This chain joins TRBV20-1 and TRBJ2-3; D remains unclear. Germline values: CDR1 DFQATT, CDR2 SNEGSKA (reference sequence). The V and J ends lost 2 bases and 0 bases respectively, with 9 bases between them. The CDR3 consists of 14 residues. CDR3 residues: CSARLVHSTDTQYF. CDR3 bases: TGCAGTGCTAGACTAGTCCATAGCACAGATACGCAGTATTTT.

A few counts support this clonotype. This chain joins TRBV24-1 and TRBJ2-1, with D possibly TRBD2 on 7 matching bases. There are 14 residues in the CDR3. Trimming cost V 8 bases and J 5 bases, with 15 bases left between them. CDR1 and CDR2 from the germline V gene are KGHDR and SFDVKD. The CDR3: CATTGGQYNNEQFF. CDR3 in DNA: TGTGCCACCACGGGGGGCCAATACAACAATGAGCAGTTCTTC.

The chain uses TRBV20-1 and TRBJ1-5, with D unresolved. CDR1 is DFQATT and CDR2 is SNEGSKA in the germline V gene (reference sequence). V was clipped by 0 bases and J by 3 bases, with 9 bases between them. This CDR3 contains 14 residues. The CDR3 sequence is CSARDIEVNQPQHF. CDR3 nucleotides: TGCAGTGCTAGAGATATAGAGGTCAATCAGCCCCAGCATTTT.

In its sample, this clonotype was seen a few times. The rearrangement joins TRBV5-1 to TRBJ2-7, with D perhaps matching TRBD2 (6 bases). CDR3 length equals 14 residues. V lost 7 bases and J 2 bases, leaving 16 bases between the germline ends. Looked up from germline, CDR1 is SGHRS and CDR2 is YFSETQ. The CDR3 nucleotides read TGCGCCAGCGCCGCGGGGACGATACCCTACGAGCAGTACTTC. It is translated as CASAAGTIPYEQYF.

This chain links TRBV12-3 or TRBV12-4 with TRBJ2-7; a possible D gene is TRBD2 (6 bases). The ends were cut back, 1 base at V and 2 bases at J, with 12 bases in the middle. The CDR3 spans 15 residues. CDR3 bases: TGTGCCAGCAGTTTAGAGGGCGGGGCCACCTACGAGCAGTACTTC. Encoded protein: CASSLEGGATYEQYF.